Below, one T cell receptor (beta chain) is given with its context. As yet, its antigen is unknown. Each CDR3 protein gets one entry after TCRdb re-called the reads with MiXCR. The repertoire holds around 710,000 distinct CDR3 sequences, almost 30% seen once, with about an eighth in the top ten. These data come from a study of T cell repertoires in cytomegalovirus infection. Study overall: Matching HLA type, along with CMV infection, was indicated by public TCR beta signatures.

The germline V gene encodes CDR1 SGDLS and CDR2 YYNGEE. This CDR3 contains 15 residues. V shed 5 bases and J 4 bases; nucleotides not matched to a gene: 10. The sample in question was cultured CD8+ T cells from PBMCs, obtained from culture after CMV antigen stimulation. The rearrangement links TRBV9 to TRBJ2-3; 7 bases are shared with TRBD1. This TCR came from a human donor in good health (CMV status not recorded). Some clones in this sample may be carry-over from other donors' samples. The CDR3 coding sequence is TGTGCCAGCAGAGAATCTGACAGGGCTCCAGATACGCAGTATTTT. Its translation: CASRESDRAPDTQYF.